The clone carrying this T cell receptor beta chain occurred many times. CDR3 length: 14 amino acids. V shed 2 bases, J shed 11 bases, and the junction held 11 bases outside the gene matches. The germline CDR1 and CDR2 sequences are SGHRS and YFSETQ. TCRdb re-analysed the RT-PCR reads in MiXCR, keeping a single row per CDR3 protein. The sample carries approximately 720,000 distinct CDR3 sequences, 13% to 15% recorded once. The rearrangement joins TRBV5-1 to TRBJ1-1, with 8 bases identical to TRBD1. This TCR derives from a female donor in good health, serving as a healthy control. Material for sequencing was memory CD4+ T cells from blood. The CDR3: CASSLSGTGDRAFF. The DNA for the CDR3 is TGCGCCAGCAGCTTATCCGGGACAGGCGACCGGGCTTTCTTT.